The 14 T cell receptor beta chains listed next were all sequenced from one sample in a study of liver allograft versus peripheral blood T cells. In the study overall: In transplanted livers, T cell receptor repertoires were compared with those found in the recipients' peripheral blood.

TCRdb re-analysed the reads in MiXCR, keeping a single row per CDR3 protein. Here the sample spans thousands of distinct CDR3 sequences, roughly 16% being singletons. Receptors originate from a human patient who had a liver transplant. Some T cells may possibly be graft donor cells.

Judged by abundance, this clonotype is medium-sized. The chain is built from TRBV18 and TRBJ2-2; D uncertain. Germline-derived CDR1 and CDR2 are KGHSH and LQKENI. This CDR3 contains 14 residues. V shed 4 bases and J shed 5 bases, with 11 bases lying between them. The CDR3 sequence: CASSLDVGTGELFF. CDR3 nucleotide sequence: TGTGCCAGCTCACTTGACGTGGGGACCGGGGAGCTGTTTTTT.

This clonotype was found a few times. J is TRBJ2-2 and V is TRBV3-1; 7 nucleotides line up with TRBD2. V dropped 1 base and J dropped 3; count of bases not matched to a gene: 5. CDR3 length: 16 residues. CDR1 and CDR2 from the germline V gene are LGHDT and YNNKEL (reference sequence). CDR3 nucleotides: TGTGCCAGCAGCCAAGGGGGACTACGGGACACCGGGGAGCTGTTTTTT. Its protein product is CASSQGGLRDTGELFF. The whole variable domain, remainder taken from reference TRBV3-1 and TRBJ2-2, is DTAVSQTPKYLVTQMGNDKSIKCEQNLGHDTMYWYKQDSKKFLKIMFSYNNKELIINETVPNRFSPKSPDKAHLNLHINSLELGDSAVYFCASSQGGLRDTGELFFGEGSRLTVL.

V is TRBV11-2 and J is TRBJ2-7; 9 nucleotides agree with TRBD1. CDR1 is SGHAT, CDR2 FQNNGV, per germline. J was trimmed by 5 bases and V by 1 base; bases with no gene match: 12. The CDR3 loop spans 17 amino acids. DNA for the CDR3: TGTGCCAGCAGCTTAGGGAAGGGACAGGGAGGGATGGACGAGCAGTACTTC. Translation gives CASSLGKGQGGMDEQYF.

Sample share makes this clonotype medium-sized. This chain connects TRBV5-6 to TRBJ2-1; 9 bases map to TRBD1. CDR1 and CDR2 (germline): SGHDT, YYEEEE. This CDR3 comprises 15 residues. After removal of 2 bases from V and 7 bases from J, the junction contained 7 bases not matched to a gene. CDR3 sequence: CASSLGTGRGNEQFF. Here the CDR3 DNA reads TGTGCCAGCAGCTTAGGGACAGGGCGAGGGAATGAGCAGTTCTTC.

This clonotype is large by share. The genes are TRBV29-1 and TRBJ2-7; TRBD2 aligns across 13 bases. V shed 5 bases and J 5 bases; nucleotides not matched to a gene: 3. Germline CDR1 is SQVTM and CDR2 is ANQGSEA. The CDR3 covers 13 residues. Here the CDR3 DNA reads TGCAGCGTTCGAACTAGCGGGAGGGACGAGCAGTACTTC. This encodes CSVRTSGRDEQYF.

This clonotype is classed as medium-sized. The chain employs TRBV3-1 and TRBJ2-7; possibly TRBD1 for D (6 bases). Germline values: CDR1 LGHDT, CDR2 YNNKEL (reference sequence). Trimming left V 5 bases short and J 3 bases short, with 17 bases between. This CDR3 region has 15 residues. In DNA, the CDR3 is TGTGCCAGCAGCGCCGACAGGACCCTACACTACGAGCAGTACTTC. It is translated as CASSADRTLHYEQYF.

This clonotype counts as large. CDR3 bases: TGTGCCACCTACACACAGGGGGGAACTAACTATGGCTACACCTTC. Residues: CATYTQGGTNYGYTF. This chain connects TRBV10-3 to TRBJ1-2; 8 bases are shared with TRBD1. Losses at the gene ends were 10 bases for V and 0 bases for J; bases not matched to a gene: 10. The CDR3 sequence is 15 residues long. Germline loops: CDR1 ENHRY, CDR2 SYGVKD.

By share, this clonotype ranks as medium-sized (0.01 to 0.1%). This rearrangement joins TRBV6-5 to TRBJ1-3; unclear D gene. Trimming took off 6 bases at V and 2 bases at J, with 11 bases between the two ends. This CDR3 comprises 14 residues. Germline V gene sequence: CDR1 MNHEY, CDR2 SVGAGI. The DNA of the CDR3 is TGTGCCAGCAGCCCGACTTTTACTGGAAACACCATATATTTT. Protein sequence: CASSPTFTGNTIYF.

The V gene is TRBV18, the J gene TRBJ2-5, with 9 positions matching TRBD2. The trim removed 3 bases at V and 5 bases at J, leaving 13 bases unmatched. This CDR3 contains 17 residues. The V gene's germline CDR1 is KGHSH and CDR2 LQKENI. The CDR3 nucleotides are TGTGCCAGCTCACCCGTCCAACCCGAGCGGGAGGAGGAGACCCAGTACTTC. Its translation: CASSPVQPEREEETQYF.

This clonotype is medium-sized (0.01 to 0.1%) by share. V is TRBV7-9 and J is TRBJ2-7; D may match TRBD1 or TRBD2 (6 bases each). In germline, CDR1 is SEHNR, CDR2 FQNEAQ (reference sequence). This CDR3 region has 13 residues. Trimming removed 8 bases from V and 2 bases from J, with 13 bases in between. CDR3 in amino acids: CASGGTIPYEQYF. In DNA form, the CDR3 reads TGTGCCAGCGGAGGGACAATCCCCTACGAGCAGTACTTC.

In its sample, this clonotype is medium-sized. This chain joins TRBV20-1 and TRBJ2-5; TRBD1 aligns across 8 bases. CDR1 and CDR2 from the germline V gene are DFQATT and SNEGSKA (reference sequence). V lost 4 bases to trimming and J lost 7 bases; unmatched junction nucleotides: 8. The CDR3 spans 13 residues. In DNA form, the CDR3 reads TGCAGTGCTAAGGTCAGGGGGCTGATGACCCAGTACTTC. Translation: CSAKVRGLMTQYF.

By share of the sample, this clonotype is medium-sized. This chain links TRBV20-1 with TRBJ1-4; possible D gene TRBD1, 6 bases. Germline loops: CDR1 DFQATT, CDR2 SNEGSKA (reference sequence). Trimming pared 4 bases from V and 6 bases from J, leaving 15 bases between. The CDR3 spans 14 residues. CDR3 nucleotides: TGCAGTGCTAAAAGCGGGACAAGCCATGAAAAACTGTTTTTT. Amino acid sequence: CSAKSGTSHEKLFF.

The gene calls are TRBV7-4 and TRBJ1-5, with 7 bases fitting TRBD1. Germline CDR1 SGHVT, CDR2 SQSDAQ. The CDR3 runs 15 residues. The CDR3 sequence is CVRSLRGHEDQPQHF. The CDR3 nucleotides read TGTGTCAGAAGCTTAAGGGGGCACGAGGATCAGCCCCAGCATTTT.

This clonotype is medium-sized (0.01 to 0.1%) within its sample. The chain combines TRBV29-1 with TRBJ2-7; D gene uncertain. The germline gives CDR1 SQVTM, CDR2 ANQGSEA. CDR3 length: 10 amino acids. V was pared by 4 bases and J by 4 bases, with 5 bases between. This CDR3 reads CSVGGYEQYF. The CDR3, as DNA: TGCAGCGTTGGGGGTTACGAGCAGTACTTC.